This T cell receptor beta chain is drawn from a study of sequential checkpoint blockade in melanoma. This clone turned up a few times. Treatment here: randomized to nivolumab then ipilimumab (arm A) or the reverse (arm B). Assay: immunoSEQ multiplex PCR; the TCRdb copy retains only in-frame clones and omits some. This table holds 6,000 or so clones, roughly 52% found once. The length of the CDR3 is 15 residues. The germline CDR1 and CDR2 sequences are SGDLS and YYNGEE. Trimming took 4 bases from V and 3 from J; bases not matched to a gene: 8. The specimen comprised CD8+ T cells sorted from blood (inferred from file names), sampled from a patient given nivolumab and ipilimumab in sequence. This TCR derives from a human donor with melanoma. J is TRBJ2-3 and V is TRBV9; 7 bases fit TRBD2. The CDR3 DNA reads TGTGCCAGCAGCCCCTTTCTGGGAGGGACAGATACGCAGTATTTT. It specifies CASSPFLGGTDTQYF.